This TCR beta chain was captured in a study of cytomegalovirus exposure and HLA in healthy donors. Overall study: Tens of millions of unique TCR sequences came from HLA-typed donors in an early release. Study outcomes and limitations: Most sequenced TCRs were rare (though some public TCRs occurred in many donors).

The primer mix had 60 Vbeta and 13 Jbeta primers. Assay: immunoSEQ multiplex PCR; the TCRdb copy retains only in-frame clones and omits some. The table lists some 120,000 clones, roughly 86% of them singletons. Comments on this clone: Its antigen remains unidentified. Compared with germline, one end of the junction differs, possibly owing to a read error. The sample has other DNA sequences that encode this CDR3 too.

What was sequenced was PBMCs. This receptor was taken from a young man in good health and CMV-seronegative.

The CDR3, as DNA: TGTGCTAGCGGTTTTGGTCGGGACACCTCTAACTATGGCTACACCTTC. Amino acids: CASGFGRDTSNYGYTF. The chain uses TRBV12-5 and TRBJ1-2; perhaps TRBD1 as D (6 bases). Germline-derived CDR1 and CDR2 are LGHNT and FRNRAP. The CDR3 is 16 amino acids.